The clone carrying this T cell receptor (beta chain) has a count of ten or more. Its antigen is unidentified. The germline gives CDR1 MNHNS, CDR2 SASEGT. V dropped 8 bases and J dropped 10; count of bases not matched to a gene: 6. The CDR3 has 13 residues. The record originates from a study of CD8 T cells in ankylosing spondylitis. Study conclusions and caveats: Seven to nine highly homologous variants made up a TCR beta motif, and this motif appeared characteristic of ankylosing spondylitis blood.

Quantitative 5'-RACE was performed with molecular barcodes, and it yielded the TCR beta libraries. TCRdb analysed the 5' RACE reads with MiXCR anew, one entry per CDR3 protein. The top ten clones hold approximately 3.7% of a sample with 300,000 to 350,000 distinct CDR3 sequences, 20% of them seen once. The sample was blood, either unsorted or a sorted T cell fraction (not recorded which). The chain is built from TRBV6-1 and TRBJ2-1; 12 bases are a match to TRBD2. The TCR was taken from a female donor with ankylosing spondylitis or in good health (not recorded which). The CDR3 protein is CASQLAGGGEQFF. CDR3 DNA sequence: TGTGCCAGCCAACTAGCGGGAGGAGGGGAGCAGTTCTTC.